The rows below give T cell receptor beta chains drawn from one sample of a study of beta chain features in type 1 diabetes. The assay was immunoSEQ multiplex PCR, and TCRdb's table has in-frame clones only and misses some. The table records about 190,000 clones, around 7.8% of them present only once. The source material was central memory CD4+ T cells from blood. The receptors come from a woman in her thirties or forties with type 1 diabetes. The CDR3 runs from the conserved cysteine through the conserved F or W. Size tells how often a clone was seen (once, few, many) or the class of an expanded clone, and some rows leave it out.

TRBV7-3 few CASSSGQGNTEAFF
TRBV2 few CASSDNQETQYF
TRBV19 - CASSIRQNQPQHF
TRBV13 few CASSPRGSRGTQYF
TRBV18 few CASSPPSDGGELFF
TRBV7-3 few CASSFGGVEAFF
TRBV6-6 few CATRQGSNEQFF
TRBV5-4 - CASSLEGVRSGNTIYF
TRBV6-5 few CASKEGAENIQYF
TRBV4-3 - CASSQEHRGGGEAFF
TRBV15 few CATSNREGFGYTF
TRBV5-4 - CASSSQGSPYNEQFF
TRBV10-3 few CAISEDGSGTDTQYF
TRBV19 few CASSMGQGARGETQYF
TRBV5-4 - CASSPKGPGSNNEQFF
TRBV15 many CATSREIAGGPGQFF
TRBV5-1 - CASSKPGGAGETQYF
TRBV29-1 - CSVGTGLNTEAFF
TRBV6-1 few CASSVERLAGNEQFF
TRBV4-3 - CASSQPPGGGHEQFF
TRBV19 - CASSIGQSSYNEQFF
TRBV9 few CASSVGLNTGELFF
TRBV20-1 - CSARQGNEQYF
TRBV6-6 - CASSLQGEAFF
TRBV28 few CASKNPTGLGMGYTF
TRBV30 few CAWSVRQKETQYF
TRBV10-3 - CAISESGASYEQYF
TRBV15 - CATSRDPGGNQPQHF
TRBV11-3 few CASSLIGGSEAFF
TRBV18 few CASSPAGTEAFF
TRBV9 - CASSVVVPGGADTQYF
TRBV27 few CATRRDATDTQYF
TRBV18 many CASSPDRQTEAFF
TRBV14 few CASSRFGTGFYEQYF
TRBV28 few CASSQGAKTQYF
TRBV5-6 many CASSLRGSSIHEQYF
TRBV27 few CASSLKAFGDTYNEQFF
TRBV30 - CAWSRQGAGGYTF